Following are 18 T cell receptor beta chains from one sample sequenced in a study of T-cell reconstitution after alpha-beta-depleted transplantation in children. Preparation of the TCRbeta library involved a method that used unique molecular identifiers. TCRdb processed the PCR reads anew with MiXCR; each CDR3 protein has one entry. The sample lists about 980,000 distinct CDR3 sequences; about 26% were seen once. Sequenced here: PBMCs, mostly from graft donor cells, sampled 360 days after TCRalphabeta/CD19-depleted stem cell transplant. These receptors came from a boy under two years old who had a stem cell transplant for SCID, so the T cells may come from the graft donor.

V and J are TRBV6-1 and TRBJ2-7; the match to TRBD2 covers 11 bases. Germline CDR1 is MNHNS and CDR2 is SASEGT. V lost 5 bases, J lost 0 bases, and 6 bases stayed unmatched. The CDR3 contains 16 residues. CDR3 sequence: CASSPLLAGASYEQYF. The DNA for the CDR3 is TGTGCCAGCAGTCCCCTACTAGCGGGGGCCTCCTACGAGCAGTACTTC.

This clonotype has a handful of counts. The CDR3 bases are TGCGCCAGCAGCTTGGAGCCGGGGGTGAACTCACCCCTCCACTTT. Translation gives CASSLEPGVNSPLHF. This chain links TRBV5-1 with TRBJ1-6, with D tentatively TRBD1 (5 bases). Germline V gene lookup returns CDR1 SGHRS and CDR2 YFSETQ. This CDR3 contains 15 residues. The V and J ends lost 0 bases and 10 bases respectively, with 14 bases between them.

This chain uses TRBV5-5 with TRBJ1-1; tentatively, D is TRBD1 (6 bases). The CDR3 sequence is 16 residues long. CDR1 is SGHKS, CDR2 YYEKEE, per germline (reference sequence). Trimming stripped 4 bases from V and 1 base from J, with 17 bases between. CDR3 DNA: TGTGCCAGCAGCCCCCGAGGTTCAGGGGCGAACACTGAAGCTTTCTTT. Amino acids: CASSPRGSGANTEAFF.

V and J are TRBV12-3 or TRBV12-4 and TRBJ1-1, with no clear D. Trimming took 0 bases from V and 4 from J, leaving 12 bases between them. CDR3 length: 15 amino acids. CDR3 coding DNA: TGTGCCAGCAGTTTAGCACTTCTGGGTGGCACTGAAGCTTTCTTT. Translated: CASSLALLGGTEAFF.

V and J are TRBV12-3 or TRBV12-4 and TRBJ2-3; weak D call: TRBD1 (7 bases). The V end lost 6 bases, the J end lost 9 bases, and 13 bases lay between the germline ends. The CDR3 is 12 residues long. CDR3 sequence (DNA): TGTGCCAGCAGGGAGGGACAGTGGACGCAGTATTTT. As protein: CASREGQWTQYF.

This clonotype was seen a handful of times. In nucleotides, the CDR3 is TGTGCCAGCAGTACGTTAGTCGGCACCGGGGAGCTGTTTTTT. It encodes CASSTLVGTGELFF. The chain combines TRBV12-3 or TRBV12-4 with TRBJ2-2, with D unclear. CDR3 length: 14 residues. V dropped 5 bases and J dropped 4 bases, with 11 bases sitting between them.

CDR3 DNA sequence: TGTGCCAGTAGTATAACACCGGGCTGGGAAAAACTGTTTTTT. This encodes CASSITPGWEKLFF. The chain carries TRBV19 and TRBJ1-4; D uncertain. Trimming left V 2 bases short and J 8 bases short, with 12 bases between. The CDR3 length is 14 residues. Per the germline V gene, CDR1 is LNHDA and CDR2 is SQIVND (reference sequence).

The rearrangement uses TRBV9 and TRBJ1-6; unclear D gene. V was pared by 1 base and J by 10 bases, with 9 bases between. Germline CDR1 SGDLS, CDR2 YYNGEE. This CDR3 is 13 amino acids long. CDR3 residues: CASSVFEQSPLHF. In DNA, the CDR3 is TGTGCCAGCAGCGTATTCGAACAGTCACCCCTCCACTTT.

Many counts were recorded for this clonotype. The V call is TRBV11-2, the J call TRBJ2-5, with no clear D. V was clipped by 0 bases and J by 3 bases, with 11 bases between them. The germline V gene encodes CDR1 SGHAT and CDR2 FQNNGV. CDR3 length: 15 amino acids. The CDR3 loop is CASSLDPVWEETQYF. The CDR3 coding sequence is TGTGCCAGCAGCTTAGATCCGGTTTGGGAAGAGACCCAGTACTTC. Drawing the rest from reference TRBV11-2 and TRBJ2-5, the complete variable domain is EAGVAQSPRYKIIEKRQSVAFWCNPISGHATLYWYQQILGQGPKLLIQFQNNGVVDDSQLPKDRFSAERLKGVDSTLKIQPAKLEDSAVYLCASSLDPVWEETQYFGPGTRLLVL.

This sequence joins TRBV11-2 and TRBJ2-2; 10 bases are shared with TRBD2. V was pared by 5 bases and J by 5 bases, with 14 bases of the junction left unmatched. Germline lookup yields CDR1 SGHAT and CDR2 FQNNGV. This CDR3 has 18 amino acids. The CDR3 bases are TGTGCCAGCAGCCCCGGGGTACTAGCGGGGATCGAAACCGGGGAGCTGTTTTTT. Its translation is CASSPGVLAGIETGELFF.

The chain has TRBV19 and TRBJ2-2, with TRBD1 identical over 8 bases. Germline loops: CDR1 LNHDA, CDR2 SQIVND (reference sequence). The CDR3 runs 16 residues. The V and J ends lost 4 bases and 5 bases, in that order; junction bases with no gene match: 9. The CDR3 nucleotides are TGTGCCAGTAGTAGCCGGATGACAGGGGTAACCGGGGAGCTGTTTTTT. Amino acids: CASSSRMTGVTGELFF.

V and J are TRBV10-3 and TRBJ2-5; 14 bases are shared with TRBD2. The CDR3 has 13 amino acids. The ends lost 8 bases at V and 7 bases at J; junction bases unmatched: 3. Germline loops: CDR1 ENHRY, CDR2 SYGVKD. Written as DNA, the CDR3 is TGTGCCATCGGGACTAGCGGGGGAGCGACCCAGTACTTC. Amino acid sequence: CAIGTSGGATQYF.

The J gene is TRBJ2-7, the V gene TRBV11-2, with a possible D match to TRBD1 (6 bases). Looked up from germline, CDR1 is SGHAT and CDR2 is FQNNGV. This CDR3 is built from 18 residues. V was cut by 0 bases and J by 1 base, with 19 bases left in between. This chain's CDR3 is CASSLETGWVALSYEQYF. CDR3 DNA: TGTGCCAGCAGCTTAGAAACAGGGTGGGTCGCACTTTCCTACGAGCAGTACTTC.

This clonotype was counted between two and nine times. The CDR3 here is CASSFNSMNTEAFF. CDR3 nucleotide sequence: TGCGCCAGCAGCTTCAACTCCATGAACACTGAAGCTTTCTTT. The chain couples TRBV5-1 to TRBJ1-1; D call uncertain. The CDR3 spans 14 residues. CDR1 and CDR2 (germline): SGHRS, YFSETQ. V lost 2 bases and J lost 0, with 8 bases in between.

This clonotype was counted only a few times. The rearrangement uses TRBV5-1 and TRBJ2-5; 12 bases fit TRBD2. The V segment lost 7 bases and the J segment 0 bases; nucleotides outside the gene matches: 4. This CDR3 is 15 amino acids long. Germline V gene sequence: CDR1 SGHRS, CDR2 YFSETQ. CDR3 sequence (DNA): TGCGCCAGCCGCCGACTAGCGGGGGACCAAGAGACCCAGTACTTC. Encoded protein: CASRRLAGDQETQYF. The full variable domain, rest sourced from reference TRBV5-1 and TRBJ2-5, is KAGVTQTPRYLIKTRGQQVTLSCSPISGHRSVSWYQQTPGQGLQFLFEYFSETQRNKGNFPGRFSGRQFSNSRSEMNVSTLELGDSALYLCASRRLAGDQETQYFGPGTRLLVL.

J is TRBJ1-2 and V is TRBV20-1; 9 bases align to TRBD1. Losses at the gene ends were 6 bases for V and 5 bases for J; bases not matched to a gene: 7. The CDR3 extends over 13 amino acids. The germline gives CDR1 DFQATT, CDR2 SNEGSKA (reference sequence). CDR3 in amino acids: CSATPGQGYGYTF. CDR3 coding DNA: TGCAGTGCGACGCCGGGACAGGGTTATGGCTACACCTTC.

In this sample, this clonotype turned up a few times. The chain couples TRBV20-1 to TRBJ1-4; maybe TRBD1 (5 bases). Germline values: CDR1 DFQATT, CDR2 SNEGSKA (reference sequence). The CDR3 spans 13 residues. Trimming removed 3 bases from V and 6 bases from J, with 11 bases in between. CDR3 protein: CSARAQGYEKLFF. The CDR3 DNA sequence: TGCAGTGCTAGGGCGCAGGGCTATGAAAAACTGTTTTTT.

This clonotype was recorded a few times. V and J are TRBV6-5 and TRBJ2-3; D tentatively fits TRBD1 or TRBD2 (5 bases each). CDR3 size: 16 residues. Germline values: CDR1 MNHEY, CDR2 SVGAGI. The V end was cut by 3 bases, the J end by 5 bases, with 18 bases between. The CDR3 protein is CASSYYPGIGGDTQYF. CDR3 sequence (DNA): TGTGCCAGCAGTTATTACCCAGGGATTGGGGGAGATACGCAGTATTTT.